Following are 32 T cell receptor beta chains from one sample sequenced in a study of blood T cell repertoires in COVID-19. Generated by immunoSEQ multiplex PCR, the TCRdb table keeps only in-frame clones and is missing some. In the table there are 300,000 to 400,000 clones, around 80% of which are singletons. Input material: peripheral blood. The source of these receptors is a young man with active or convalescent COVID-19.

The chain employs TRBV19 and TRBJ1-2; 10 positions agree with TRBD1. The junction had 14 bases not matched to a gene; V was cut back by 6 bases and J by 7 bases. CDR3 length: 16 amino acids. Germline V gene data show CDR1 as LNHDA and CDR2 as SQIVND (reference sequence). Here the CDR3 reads CASSWDRGWGRSGYTF. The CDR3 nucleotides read TGTGCCAGTAGCTGGGACAGGGGCTGGGGAAGAAGTGGCTACACCTTC.

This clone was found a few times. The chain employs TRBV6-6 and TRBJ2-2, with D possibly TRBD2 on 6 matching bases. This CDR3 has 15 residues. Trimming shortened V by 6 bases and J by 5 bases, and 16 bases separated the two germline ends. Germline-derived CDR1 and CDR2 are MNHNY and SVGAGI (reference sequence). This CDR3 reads CASSQGLSGTGELFF. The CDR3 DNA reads TGTGCCAGCAGCCAGGGACTCTCAGGTACCGGGGAGCTGTTTTTT.

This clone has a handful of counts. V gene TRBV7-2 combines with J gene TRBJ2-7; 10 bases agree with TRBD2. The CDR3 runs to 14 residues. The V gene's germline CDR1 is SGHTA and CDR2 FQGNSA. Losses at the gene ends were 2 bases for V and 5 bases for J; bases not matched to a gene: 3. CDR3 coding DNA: TGTGCCAGCAGCTTAACCGGGACTAGCGACGAGCAGTACTTC. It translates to CASSLTGTSDEQYF.

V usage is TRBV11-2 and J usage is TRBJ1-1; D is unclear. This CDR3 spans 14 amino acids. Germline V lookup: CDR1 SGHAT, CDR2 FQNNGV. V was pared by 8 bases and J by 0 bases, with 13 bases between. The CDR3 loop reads CASALGVLNTEAFF. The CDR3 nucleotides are TGTGCCAGCGCCCTCGGGGTCTTGAACACTGAAGCTTTCTTT.

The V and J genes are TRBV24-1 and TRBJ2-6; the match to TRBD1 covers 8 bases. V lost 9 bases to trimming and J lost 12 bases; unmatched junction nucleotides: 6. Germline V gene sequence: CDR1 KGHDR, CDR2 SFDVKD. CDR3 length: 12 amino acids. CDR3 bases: TGTGCCACCTCGGACAGGGCCGGCGTCCTGACTTTC. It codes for CATSDRAGVLTF.

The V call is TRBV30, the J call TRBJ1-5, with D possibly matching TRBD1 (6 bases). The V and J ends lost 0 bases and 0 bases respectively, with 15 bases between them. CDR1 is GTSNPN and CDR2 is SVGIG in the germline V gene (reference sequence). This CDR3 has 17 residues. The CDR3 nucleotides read TGTGCCTGGAGTGTATGGGGCAGGGGTCTTAGCAATCAGCCCCAGCATTTT. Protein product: CAWSVWGRGLSNQPQHF.

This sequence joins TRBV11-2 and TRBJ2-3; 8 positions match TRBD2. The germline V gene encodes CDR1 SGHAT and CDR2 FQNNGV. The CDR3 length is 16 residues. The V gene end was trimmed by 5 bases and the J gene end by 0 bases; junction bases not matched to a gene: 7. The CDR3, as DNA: TGTGCCAGCAGCACGGGACTAGAACCTAGCACAGATACGCAGTATTTT. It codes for CASSTGLEPSTDTQYF.

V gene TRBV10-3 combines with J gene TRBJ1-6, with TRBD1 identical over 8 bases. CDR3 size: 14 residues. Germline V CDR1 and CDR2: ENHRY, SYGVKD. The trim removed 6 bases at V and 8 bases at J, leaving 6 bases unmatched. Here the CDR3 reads CAISQGQGDSPLHF. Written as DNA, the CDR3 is TGTGCCATCAGCCAAGGACAGGGAGATTCACCCCTCCACTTT.

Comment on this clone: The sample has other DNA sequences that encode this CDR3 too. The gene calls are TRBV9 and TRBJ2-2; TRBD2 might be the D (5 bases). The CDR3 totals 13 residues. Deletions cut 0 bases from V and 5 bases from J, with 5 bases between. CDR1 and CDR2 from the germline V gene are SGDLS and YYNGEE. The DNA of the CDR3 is TGTGCCAGCAGCGTAGGAGGGACCGGGGAGCTGTTTTTT. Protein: CASSVGGTGELFF.

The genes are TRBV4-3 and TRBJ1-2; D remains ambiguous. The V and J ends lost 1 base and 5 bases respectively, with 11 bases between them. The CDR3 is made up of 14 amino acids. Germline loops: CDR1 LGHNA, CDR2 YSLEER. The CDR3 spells CASSQGVSGYGYTF. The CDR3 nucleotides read TGCGCCAGCAGCCAAGGGGTCTCGGGTTATGGCTACACCTTC.

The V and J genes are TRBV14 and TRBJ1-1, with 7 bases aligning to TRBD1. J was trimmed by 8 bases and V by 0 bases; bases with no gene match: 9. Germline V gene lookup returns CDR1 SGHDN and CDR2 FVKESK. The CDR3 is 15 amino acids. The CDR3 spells CASSQDPDRAGEAFF. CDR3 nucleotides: TGTGCCAGCAGCCAAGATCCAGACAGGGCTGGAGAAGCTTTCTTT.

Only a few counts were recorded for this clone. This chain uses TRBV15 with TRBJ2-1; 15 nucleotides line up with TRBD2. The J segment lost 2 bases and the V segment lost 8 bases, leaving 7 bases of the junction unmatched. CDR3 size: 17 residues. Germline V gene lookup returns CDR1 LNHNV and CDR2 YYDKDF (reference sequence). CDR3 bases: TGTGCCACCCAAGGGACTAGCGGGAGGCGGACCTACAATGAGCAGTTCTTC. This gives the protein CATQGTSGRRTYNEQFF.

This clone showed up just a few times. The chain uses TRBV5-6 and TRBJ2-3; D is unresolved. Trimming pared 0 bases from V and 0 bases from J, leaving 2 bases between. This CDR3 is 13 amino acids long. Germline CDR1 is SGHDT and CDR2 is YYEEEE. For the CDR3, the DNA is TGTGCCAGCAGCTTGGCGAGCACAGATACGCAGTATTTT. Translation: CASSLASTDTQYF.

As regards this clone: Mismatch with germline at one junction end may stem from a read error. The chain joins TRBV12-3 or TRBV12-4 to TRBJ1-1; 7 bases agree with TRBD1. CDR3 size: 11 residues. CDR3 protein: CASCHRGNPVF. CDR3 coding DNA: TGTGCCAGCTGCCACAGGGGAAACCCGGTTTTT.

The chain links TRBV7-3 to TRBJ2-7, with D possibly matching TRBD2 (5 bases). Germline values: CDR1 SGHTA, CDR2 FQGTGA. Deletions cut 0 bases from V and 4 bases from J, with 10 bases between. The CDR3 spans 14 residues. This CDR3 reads CASSLTPDSYEQYF. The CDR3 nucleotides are TGTGCCAGCAGCTTAACCCCGGACTCTTACGAGCAGTACTTC.

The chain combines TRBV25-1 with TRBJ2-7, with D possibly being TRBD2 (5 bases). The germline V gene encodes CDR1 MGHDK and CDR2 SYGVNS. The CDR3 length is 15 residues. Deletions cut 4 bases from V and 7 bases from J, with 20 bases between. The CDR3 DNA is TGTGCCAGCAGTGCCACGACTACAGTCGGTGGAGAGCAGTACTTC. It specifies CASSATTTVGGEQYF.

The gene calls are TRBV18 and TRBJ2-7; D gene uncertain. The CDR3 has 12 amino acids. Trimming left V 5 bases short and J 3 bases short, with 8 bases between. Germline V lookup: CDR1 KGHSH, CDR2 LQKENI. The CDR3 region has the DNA TGTGCCAGCTCAGTGGCAGACTACGAGCAGTACTTC. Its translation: CASSVADYEQYF.

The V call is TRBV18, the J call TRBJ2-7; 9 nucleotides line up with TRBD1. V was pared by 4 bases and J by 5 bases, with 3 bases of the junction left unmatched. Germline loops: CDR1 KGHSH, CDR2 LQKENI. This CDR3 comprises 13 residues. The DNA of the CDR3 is TGTGCCAGCTCACGGGGACAGGGCCACGAGCAGTACTTC. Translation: CASSRGQGHEQYF.

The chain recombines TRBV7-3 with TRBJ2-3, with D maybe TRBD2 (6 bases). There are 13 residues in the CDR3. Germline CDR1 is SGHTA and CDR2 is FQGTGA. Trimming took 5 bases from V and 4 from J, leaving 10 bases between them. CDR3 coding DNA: TGTGCCAGCAGCCGGCGGGGCGCAGATACGCAGTATTTT. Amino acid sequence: CASSRRGADTQYF. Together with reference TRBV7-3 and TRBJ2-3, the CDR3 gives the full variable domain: GAGVSQTPSNKVTEKGKYVELRCDPISGHTALYWYRQSLGQGPEFLIYFQGTGAADDSGLPNDRFFAVRPEGSVSTLKIQRTERGDSAVYLCASSRRGADTQYFGPGTRLTVL.

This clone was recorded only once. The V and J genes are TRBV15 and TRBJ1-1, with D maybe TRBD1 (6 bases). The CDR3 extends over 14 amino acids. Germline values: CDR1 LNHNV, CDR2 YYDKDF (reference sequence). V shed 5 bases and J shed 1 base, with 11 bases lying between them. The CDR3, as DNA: TGTGCCACCAGCCGAGCCAGGGGGAACACTGAAGCTTTCTTT. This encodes CATSRARGNTEAFF. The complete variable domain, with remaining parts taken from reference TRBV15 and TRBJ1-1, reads DAMVIQNPRYQVTQFGKPVTLSCSQTLNHNVMYWYQQKSSQAPKLLFHYYDKDFNNEADTPDNFQSRRPNTSFCFLDIRSPGLGDTAMYLCATSRARGNTEAFFGQGTRLTVV.

CDR3 sequence reads: CASSAPRAQGEKLFF. DNA for the CDR3: TGTGCCAGCAGCGCCCCCAGGGCTCAAGGTGAAAAACTGTTTTTT. The V call is TRBV11-1, the J call TRBJ1-4; possible D gene TRBD1, 5 bases. Germline-derived CDR1 and CDR2 are SGHAT and FQDESV (reference sequence). The CDR3 runs 15 residues. Trimming took off 5 bases at V and 7 bases at J, with 17 bases between the two ends.

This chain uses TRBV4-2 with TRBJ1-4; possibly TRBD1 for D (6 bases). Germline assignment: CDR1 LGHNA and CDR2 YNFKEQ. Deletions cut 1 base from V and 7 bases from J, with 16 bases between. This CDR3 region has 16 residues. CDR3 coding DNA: TGTGCCAGCAGCCAAGCCAAAACAGGGATTCCTGAAAAACTGTTTTTT. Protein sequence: CASSQAKTGIPEKLFF.

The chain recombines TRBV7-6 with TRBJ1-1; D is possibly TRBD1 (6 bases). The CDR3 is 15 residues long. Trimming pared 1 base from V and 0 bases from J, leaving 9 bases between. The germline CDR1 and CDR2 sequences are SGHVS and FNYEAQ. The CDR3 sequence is CASSLEGGVNTEAFF. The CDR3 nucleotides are TGTGCCAGCAGCTTAGAAGGGGGGGTGAACACTGAAGCTTTCTTT.

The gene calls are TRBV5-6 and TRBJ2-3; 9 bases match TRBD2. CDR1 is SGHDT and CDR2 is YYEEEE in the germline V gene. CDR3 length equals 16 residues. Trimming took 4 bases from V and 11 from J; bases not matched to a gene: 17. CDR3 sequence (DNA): TGTGCCAGCAGCCCTAAGATAATCAGAGCGGGGGGCCGGCAGTATTTT. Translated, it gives CASSPKIIRAGGRQYF.

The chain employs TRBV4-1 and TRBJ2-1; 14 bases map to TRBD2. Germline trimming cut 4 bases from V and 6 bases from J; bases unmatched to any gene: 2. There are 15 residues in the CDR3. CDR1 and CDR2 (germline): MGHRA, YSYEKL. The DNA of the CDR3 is TGCGCCAGCAGCCGCGGACTAGCGGGGGGCAATGAGCAGTTCTTC. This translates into CASSRGLAGGNEQFF.

DNA for the CDR3: TGTGCCAGCAGCTATCGACTGAACTACGAGCAGTACTTC. Its protein is CASSYRLNYEQYF. V gene TRBV27 combines with J gene TRBJ2-7; D uncertain. V lost 6 bases and J 3 bases, leaving 12 bases between the germline ends. CDR3 length: 13 residues. Germline CDR1 MNHEY, CDR2 SMNVEV (reference sequence).

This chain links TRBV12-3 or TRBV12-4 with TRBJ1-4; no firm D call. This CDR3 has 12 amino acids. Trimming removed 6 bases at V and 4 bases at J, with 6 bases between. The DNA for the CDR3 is TGTGCCAGCAGCCCTTTTAATGAAAAACTGTTTTTT. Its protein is CASSPFNEKLFF.

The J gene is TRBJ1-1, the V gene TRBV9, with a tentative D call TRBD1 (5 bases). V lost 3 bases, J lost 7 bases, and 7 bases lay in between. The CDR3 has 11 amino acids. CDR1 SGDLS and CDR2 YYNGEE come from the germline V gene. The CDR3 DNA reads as TGTGCCAGCAGCGCGGGGGATGAAGCTTTCTTT. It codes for CASSAGDEAFF.

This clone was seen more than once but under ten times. CDR3 residues: CASSIGGGDYGYTF. As DNA, the CDR3 is TGTGCCAGTAGTATCGGCGGAGGGGACTATGGCTACACCTTC. V and J are TRBV19 and TRBJ1-2; D possibly corresponds to TRBD1 (5 bases). Trimming left V 3 bases short and J 3 bases short, with 11 bases between. There are 14 residues in the CDR3. Germline CDR1 and CDR2: LNHDA and SQIVND (reference sequence).

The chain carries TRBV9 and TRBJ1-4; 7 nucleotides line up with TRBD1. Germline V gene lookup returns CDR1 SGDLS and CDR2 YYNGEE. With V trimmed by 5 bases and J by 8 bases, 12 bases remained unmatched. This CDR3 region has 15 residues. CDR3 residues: CASRKSDRAGEKLFF. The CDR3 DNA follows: TGTGCCAGCAGGAAATCTGACAGGGCCGGGGAAAAACTGTTTTTT.

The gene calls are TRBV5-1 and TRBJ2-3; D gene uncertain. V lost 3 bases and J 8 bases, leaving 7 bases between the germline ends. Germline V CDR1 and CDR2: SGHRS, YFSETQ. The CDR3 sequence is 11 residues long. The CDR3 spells CASSSTGTQYF. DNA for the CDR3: TGCGCCAGCAGCTCTACGGGTACGCAGTATTTT.

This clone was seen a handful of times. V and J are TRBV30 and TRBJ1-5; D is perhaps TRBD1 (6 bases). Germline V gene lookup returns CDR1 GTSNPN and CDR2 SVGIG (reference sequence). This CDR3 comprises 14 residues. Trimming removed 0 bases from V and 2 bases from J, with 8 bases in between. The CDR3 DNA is TGTGCCTGGAGTGTAGCAGGGGGCAATCAGCCCCAGCATTTT. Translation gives CAWSVAGGNQPQHF.